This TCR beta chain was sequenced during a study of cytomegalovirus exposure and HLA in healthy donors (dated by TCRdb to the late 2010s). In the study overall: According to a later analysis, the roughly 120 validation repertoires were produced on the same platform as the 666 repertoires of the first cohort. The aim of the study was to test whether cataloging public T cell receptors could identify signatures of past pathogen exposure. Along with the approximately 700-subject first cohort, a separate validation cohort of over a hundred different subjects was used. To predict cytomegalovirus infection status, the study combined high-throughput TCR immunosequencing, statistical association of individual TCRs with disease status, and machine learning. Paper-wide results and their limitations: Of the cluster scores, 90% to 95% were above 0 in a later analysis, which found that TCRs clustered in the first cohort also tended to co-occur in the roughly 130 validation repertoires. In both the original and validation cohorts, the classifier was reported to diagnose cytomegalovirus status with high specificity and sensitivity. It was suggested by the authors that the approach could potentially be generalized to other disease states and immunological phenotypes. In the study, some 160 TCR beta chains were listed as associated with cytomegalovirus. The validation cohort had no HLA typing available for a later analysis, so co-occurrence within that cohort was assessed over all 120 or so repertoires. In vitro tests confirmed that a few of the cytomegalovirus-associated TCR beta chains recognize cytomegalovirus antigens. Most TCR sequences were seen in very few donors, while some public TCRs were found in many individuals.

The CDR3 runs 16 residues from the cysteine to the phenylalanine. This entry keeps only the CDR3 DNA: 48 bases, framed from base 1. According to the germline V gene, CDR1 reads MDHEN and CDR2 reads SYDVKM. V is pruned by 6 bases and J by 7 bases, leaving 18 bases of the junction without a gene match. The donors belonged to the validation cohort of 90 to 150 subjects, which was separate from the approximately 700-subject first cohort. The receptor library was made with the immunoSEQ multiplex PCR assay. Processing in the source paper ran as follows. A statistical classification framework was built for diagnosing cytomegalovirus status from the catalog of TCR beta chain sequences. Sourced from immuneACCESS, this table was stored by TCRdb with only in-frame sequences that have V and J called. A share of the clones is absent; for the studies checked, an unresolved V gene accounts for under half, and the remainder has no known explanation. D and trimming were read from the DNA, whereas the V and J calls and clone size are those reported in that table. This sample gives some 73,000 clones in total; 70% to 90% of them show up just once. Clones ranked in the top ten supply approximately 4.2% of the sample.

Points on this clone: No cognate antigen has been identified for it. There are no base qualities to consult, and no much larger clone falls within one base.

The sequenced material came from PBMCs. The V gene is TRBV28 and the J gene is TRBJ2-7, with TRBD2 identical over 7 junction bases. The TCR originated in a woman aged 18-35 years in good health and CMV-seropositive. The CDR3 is CASRQQASGLWEEQYF. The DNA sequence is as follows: TGTGCCAGCAGGCAACAGGCTAGCGGTCTTTGGGAGGAGCAGTACTTC.